Listed below are T cell receptor beta chains from one sample, sequenced in a study of patients and donors after allogeneic stem cell transplantation. TCRdb re-called the RT-PCR reads with MiXCR, one entry per CDR3 protein. The data contain about a million distinct CDR3 sequences, 18% of them singletons. The sequencing input was blood, either unsorted or a sorted T cell fraction (not recorded which). The receptors originated from a human donor who was either an allogeneic HSCT recipient or a stem cell or donor lymphocyte infusion donor (not recorded which). It is not recorded whose cells these are; they may come from a transplant donor. CDR3s include the opening cysteine and the closing phenylalanine or tryptophan. The D gene is left open where the match is weak. Not every row has a clone size; where given, it reads once, few, many or a size class.

d_gene	v_gene	j_gene	abundance	CDR3aa	CDR3nt
NA	TRBV5-6	TRBJ2-1	few	CASSFIDRDWVNEQFF	TGTGCCAGCAGCTTTATTGATCGGGACTGGGTCAATGAGCAGTTCTTC
NA	TRBV6-2/TRBV6-3	TRBJ1-1	NA	CASSYRQNTEAFF	TGTGCCAGCAGTTACCGCCAGAACACTGAAGCTTTCTTT
NA	TRBV27	TRBJ2-2	few	CASSLNREITGELFF	TGTGCCAGCAGTTTAAACAGGGAAATTACCGGGGAGCTGTTTTTT
NA	TRBV7-2	TRBJ2-3	NA	CASSQSGPDTQYF	TGTGCCAGCAGCCAATCGGGTCCAGATACGCAGTATTTT
TRBD1	TRBV28	TRBJ2-1	NA	CASSPRGTGGYNEQFF	TGTGCCAGCAGCCCTAGGGGGACAGGGGGATACAATGAGCAGTTCTTC
TRBD1	TRBV20-1	TRBJ2-7	few	CSAPRTGEPYEQYF	TGCAGTGCACCCCGGACAGGGGAGCCCTACGAGCAGTACTTC
NA	TRBV7-6	TRBJ2-1	NA	CASSLAPGWVEQFF	TGTGCCAGCAGCTTAGCACCCGGCTGGGTCGAGCAGTTCTTC
NA	TRBV9	TRBJ2-7	NA	CASSAVPTYEQYF	TGTGCCAGCAGCGCCGTCCCTACCTACGAGCAGTACTTC
TRBD2	TRBV12-3/TRBV12-4	TRBJ2-7	NA	CASSPTPPGGGASEQYF	TGTGCCAGCAGTCCAACCCCCCCGGGGGGGGGCGCTTCCGAGCAGTACTTC
TRBD2	TRBV7-3	TRBJ2-3	few	CASSFPGLADTQYF	TGTGCCAGCAGCTTTCCCGGACTAGCGGATACGCAGTATTTT
TRBD2	TRBV7-7	TRBJ2-1	NA	CASSPLAGGPPGEQFF	TGTGCTAGCAGCCCTTTAGCGGGGGGCCCCCCGGGTGAGCAGTTCTTC
NA	TRBV6-5	TRBJ1-2	few	CASSPRTLGYTF	TGTGCCAGCAGTCCCCGGACCCTCGGCTACACCTTC
TRBD2	TRBV24-1	TRBJ2-3	few	CATSVTSGRDTQYF	TGTGCCACCAGTGTAACTAGCGGGAGGGATACGCAGTATTTT
NA	TRBV24-1	TRBJ1-2	NA	CATSSPDGRQSRYTF	TGTGCCACCAGTTCACCGGACGGCCGCCAATCTCGGTACACCTTC
TRBD2	TRBV20-1	TRBJ2-3	NA	CSAWSGGATDTQYF	TGCAGTGCTTGGAGCGGGGGAGCCACAGATACGCAGTATTTT
TRBD1	TRBV12-3/TRBV12-4	TRBJ2-5	many	CASTSGTVQETQYF	TGTGCCAGCACCTCCGGGACAGTACAAGAGACCCAGTACTTC
TRBD2	TRBV6-2/TRBV6-3	TRBJ2-7	NA	CASSSLAGGIYEQYF	TGTGCCAGCAGTTCCCTGGCGGGGGGAATCTACGAGCAGTACTTC
NA	TRBV27	TRBJ1-1	NA	CASSPAVGIPTEAFF	TGTGCCAGCAGCCCTGCGGTGGGCATCCCCACTGAAGCTTTCTTT
TRBD1	TRBV6-1	TRBJ2-7	NA	CASSPVDRGSYEQYF	TGTGCCAGCAGTCCCGTGGACAGGGGGTCCTACGAGCAGTACTTC
NA	TRBV27	TRBJ2-1	few	CASSTGDRPYNEQFF	TGTGCCAGCAGTACGGGGGACAGACCCTACAATGAGCAGTTCTTC
TRBD1	TRBV7-9	TRBJ2-5	NA	CASSFPTGKAETQYF	TGTGCCAGCAGCTTCCCGACAGGGAAGGCAGAGACCCAGTACTTC
NA	TRBV12-3/TRBV12-4	TRBJ2-1	few	CASSLSRKRYNEQFF	TGTGCCAGCAGTTTATCGCGGAAGAGATACAATGAGCAGTTCTTC
NA	TRBV2	TRBJ2-3	NA	CASSEGSVLTSSTDTQYF	TGTGCCAGCAGTGAAGGGAGTGTACTTACCTCGAGCACAGATACGCAGTATTTT
TRBD2	TRBV2	TRBJ2-3	few	CASRTSGTNTDTQYF	TGTGCCAGCCGTACTAGCGGGACGAACACAGATACGCAGTATTTT
NA	TRBV2	TRBJ1-6	NA	CASMDFPSDSPLHF	TGTGCCAGCATGGATTTCCCGTCGGATTCACCCCTCCACTTT
TRBD2	TRBV7-2	TRBJ2-3	few	CASSPLAGAQEYF	TGTGCCAGCAGCCCCTTAGCGGGGGCACAAGAGTATTTT
NA	TRBV2	TRBJ2-1	NA	CASDSRGEVYNEQFF	TGTGCCAGCGATTCTAGGGGGGAGGTGTACAATGAGCAGTTCTTC
NA	TRBV7-9	TRBJ2-1	NA	CASSLRGPSSHNEQFF	TGTGCCAGCAGCTTACGCGGGCCAAGTAGCCACAATGAGCAGTTCTTC
NA	TRBV12-3/TRBV12-4	TRBJ2-7	few	CASSLDTLGSYEQYF	TGTGCCAGCAGTTTAGACACCTTGGGGTCCTACGAGCAGTACTTC
TRBD1	TRBV5-1	TRBJ1-1	NA	CASSLDRGMVNTEAFF	TGCGCCAGCAGCTTGGACAGGGGAATGGTGAACACTGAAGCTTTCTTT
NA	TRBV4-2	TRBJ2-2	NA	CASSQVWGRRTGELFF	TGTGCCAGCAGCCAAGTTTGGGGTAGGAGAACCGGGGAGCTGTTTTTT
TRBD1	TRBV14	TRBJ1-3	few	CASSHDRGPGNTIYF	TGTGCCAGCAGTCACGACAGGGGTCCTGGAAACACCATATATTTT
NA	TRBV7-9	TRBJ2-7	NA	CASSLWVAKVDEQYF	TGTGCCAGCAGCTTATGGGTAGCGAAGGTCGACGAGCAGTACTTC
NA	TRBV4-3	TRBJ2-3	NA	CASSSRLLDTQYF	TGCGCCAGCAGCTCCCGACTCTTAGATACGCAGTATTTT
NA	TRBV9	TRBJ2-2	few	CASSAGNTGELFF	TGTGCCAGCAGTGCGGGGAACACCGGGGAGCTGTTTTTT
NA	TRBV5-5	TRBJ2-1	few	CASSLGAGAKLDYNEQFF	TGTGCCAGCAGCTTGGGCGCTGGGGCCAAACTAGACTACAATGAGCAGTTCTTC
TRBD1	TRBV3-1	TRBJ2-2	NA	CASSRGTGGANTGELFF	TGTGCCAGCAGCCGAGGGACAGGGGGCGCGAACACCGGGGAGCTGTTTTTT
NA	TRBV6-5	TRBJ2-1	few	CASSYSFNVDEQFF	TGTGCCAGCAGTTACTCTTTCAATGTTGATGAGCAGTTCTTC
TRBD2	TRBV9	TRBJ2-1	NA	CASSLFVAGADNEQFF	TGTGCCAGCAGCTTGTTCGTAGCGGGGGCCGACAATGAGCAGTTCTTC
TRBD1	TRBV6-1	TRBJ1-5	few	CASSTQGGTAYSNQPQHF	TGTGCCAGCAGCACCCAGGGAGGGACAGCTTATAGCAATCAGCCCCAGCATTTT
NA	TRBV19	TRBJ1-1	NA	CASSILGDNTEAFF	TGTGCCAGTAGTATCCTAGGGGACAACACTGAAGCTTTCTTT
NA	TRBV30	TRBJ2-3	few	CAWSASGSSTDTQYF	TGTGCCTGGAGTGCAAGCGGTTCTAGCACAGATACGCAGTATTTT
NA	TRBV3-1	TRBJ2-3	few	CASSHLATGDTQYF	TGTGCCAGCAGCCACCTAGCTACGGGAGATACGCAGTATTTT
NA	TRBV4-3	TRBJ2-2	NA	CASSQEGVSTGELFF	TGCGCCAGCAGCCAAGAAGGGGTTAGCACCGGGGAGCTGTTTTTT
NA	TRBV18	TRBJ2-2	NA	CASSRGGLGGELFF	TGTGCCAGCTCCCGTGGGGGCCTCGGCGGGGAGCTGTTTTTT
TRBD2	TRBV6-1	TRBJ2-1	NA	CASSSPAGARDEQFF	TGTGCCAGCAGCTCCCCTGCGGGAGCTCGGGATGAGCAGTTCTTC
TRBD2	TRBV6-1	TRBJ2-7	NA	CASIATGTGGRQYF	TGTGCCAGCATCGCTACCGGGACGGGAGGGCGGCAGTACTTC
TRBD1	TRBV6-1	TRBJ1-1	few	CASRSGQGKKAFF	TGTGCCAGCAGGTCGGGACAGGGAAAAAAAGCTTTCTTT